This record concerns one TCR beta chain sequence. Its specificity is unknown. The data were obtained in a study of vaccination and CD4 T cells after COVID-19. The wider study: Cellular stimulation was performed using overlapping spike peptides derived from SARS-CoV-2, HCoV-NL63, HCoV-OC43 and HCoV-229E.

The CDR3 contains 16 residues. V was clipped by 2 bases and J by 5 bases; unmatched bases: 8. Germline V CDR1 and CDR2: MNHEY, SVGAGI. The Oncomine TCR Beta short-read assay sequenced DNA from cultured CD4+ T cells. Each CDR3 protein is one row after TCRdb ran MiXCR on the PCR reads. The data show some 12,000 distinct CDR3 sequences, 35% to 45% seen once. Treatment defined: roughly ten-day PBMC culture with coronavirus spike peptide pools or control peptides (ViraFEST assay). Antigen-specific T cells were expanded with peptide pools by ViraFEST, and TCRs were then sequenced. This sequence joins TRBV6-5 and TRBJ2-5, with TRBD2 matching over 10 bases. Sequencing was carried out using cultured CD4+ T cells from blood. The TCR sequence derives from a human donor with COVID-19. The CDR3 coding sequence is TGTGCCAGCAGTTACCTTACTAGCGGGGAAAGGGAGACCCAGTACTTC. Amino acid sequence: CASSYLTSGERETQYF.